This passage covers 13 T cell receptor beta chains from one sample sequenced in a study of T cell responses to AZD1222 COVID-19 vaccine. Measured with immunoSEQ multiplex PCR; TCRdb has only the in-frame clones, and not every one. The data show roughly 130,000 clones, 75% to 95% seen once. Source: peripheral blood, taken on day 0 of AZD1222 vaccination. The source of these receptors is an adult in good health.

This sequence joins TRBV30 and TRBJ1-1; D possibly corresponds to TRBD1 (5 bases). Trimming removed 2 bases at V and 6 bases at J, with 13 bases between. Germline-derived CDR1 and CDR2 are GTSNPN and SVGIG (reference sequence). This CDR3 region has 13 residues. CDR3 DNA sequence: TGTGCCTGGAGTCTGGGGGGGATGGCTGAAGCTTTCTTT. It specifies CAWSLGGMAEAFF.

This clone has just one count. This chain links TRBV19 with TRBJ1-1; 8 bases agree with TRBD1. The CDR3 runs to 16 residues. The J segment lost 1 base and the V segment lost 5 bases, leaving 9 bases of the junction unmatched. The germline V gene encodes CDR1 LNHDA and CDR2 SQIVND (reference sequence). This chain's CDR3 is CASSVSFGTGNTEAFF. The CDR3 region has the DNA TGTGCCAGTAGTGTCTCCTTCGGGACAGGGAACACTGAAGCTTTCTTT.

The chain combines TRBV7-3 with TRBJ2-1, with a possible D match to TRBD2 (5 bases). The germline gives CDR1 SGHTA, CDR2 FQGTGA. V lost 5 bases and J 7 bases, leaving 12 bases between the germline ends. The CDR3 sequence is 13 residues long. CDR3 sequence reads: CASSPHGINEQFF. CDR3 coding DNA: TGTGCCAGCAGCCCACACGGGATAAATGAGCAGTTCTTC.

This chain connects TRBV5-6 to TRBJ2-7; D call uncertain. The CDR3 runs 13 residues. From germline, CDR1 is SGHDT and CDR2 YYEEEE. The ends were cut back, 1 base at V and 2 bases at J, with 7 bases in the middle. CDR3 DNA sequence: TGTGCCAGCAGCTTGAGGGCTACCTACGAGCAGTACTTC. Translation: CASSLRATYEQYF.

As to this clone: Mismatch with germline at one junction end may stem from a read error. This chain uses TRBV12-3 or TRBV12-4 with TRBJ2-5, with no clear D. The CDR3 is 13 residues long. The CDR3 sequence is CASSLGPHETQYF. In DNA, the CDR3 is TGTGCCAGCAGCTTAGGTCCCCATGAGACCCAGTACTTC.

The chain has TRBV6-1 and TRBJ1-6; D remains ambiguous. Germline V gene data show CDR1 as MNHNS and CDR2 as SASEGT. Between the trimmed V and J ends, which lost 2 bases and 7 bases, there was a span of 18 bases. This CDR3 is built from 17 residues. The CDR3 DNA reads as TGTGCCAGCAGTGAAAAAGGCGCCTGGGCGGGGAATTCACCCCTCCACTTT. As protein: CASSEKGAWAGNSPLHF.

V is TRBV18 and J is TRBJ1-1; unclear D gene. Trimming left V 2 bases short and J 0 bases short, with 4 bases between. The CDR3 sequence is 13 residues long. CDR1 is KGHSH and CDR2 is LQKENI in the germline V gene. The CDR3 loop is CASSPEMNTEAFF. In DNA form, the CDR3 reads TGTGCCAGCTCACCAGAGATGAACACTGAAGCTTTCTTT. The full variable domain, rest sourced from reference TRBV18 and TRBJ1-1, is NAGVMQNPRHLVRRRGQEARLRCSPMKGHSHVYWYRQLPEEGLKFMVYLQKENIIDESGMPKERFSAEFPKEGPSILRIQQVVRGDSAAYFCASSPEMNTEAFFGQGTRLTVV.

This chain links TRBV7-8 with TRBJ1-5, with a possible D match to TRBD1 (5 bases). CDR1 and CDR2 from the germline V gene are SGHVS and FQNEAQ. The CDR3 has 14 residues. V lost 3 bases, J lost 7 bases, and 13 bases lay in between. CDR3 protein: CASSFAGMGQPQHF. CDR3 in DNA: TGTGCCAGCAGCTTTGCAGGGATGGGCCAGCCCCAGCATTTT.

The V call is TRBV2, the J call TRBJ2-2; TRBD2 matches at 8 bases. This CDR3 spans 16 amino acids. Germline CDR1 SNHLY, CDR2 FYNNEI. V lost 3 bases, J lost 5 bases, and 8 bases stayed unmatched. CDR3 protein: CASSEKGLDHTGELFF. The CDR3 region has the DNA TGTGCCAGCAGTGAGAAGGGACTAGACCATACCGGGGAGCTGTTTTTT.

The chain couples TRBV11-2 to TRBJ2-7, with 11 bases fitting TRBD2. CDR3 length: 16 amino acids. Germline CDR1 reads SGHAT; CDR2 reads FQNNGV. V lost 1 base, J lost 0 bases, and 2 bases stayed unmatched. CDR3 protein: CASSLGLAGGSYEQYF. The DNA for the CDR3 is TGTGCCAGCAGCTTAGGGCTAGCGGGAGGCTCCTACGAGCAGTACTTC.

V gene TRBV19 combines with J gene TRBJ1-2; D remains ambiguous. V dropped 5 bases and J dropped 5 bases, with 21 bases sitting between them. This CDR3 spans 16 amino acids. Germline lookup yields CDR1 LNHDA and CDR2 SQIVND (reference sequence). The CDR3 nucleotides are TGTGCCAGTAGTTTGTTGTCAGCCTACCGGGCTTATGGCTACACCTTC. Encoded protein: CASSLLSAYRAYGYTF.

The chain carries TRBV28 and TRBJ1-1; D not resolved. CDR1 and CDR2 (germline): MDHEN, SYDVKM. CDR3 size: 10 residues. V gave up 6 bases and J gave up 7 bases, with 6 bases separating them. The CDR3 DNA reads TGTGCCAGCAGCCTGGGTGAAGCTTTCTTT. This codes for CASSLGEAFF.

The chain employs TRBV6-4 and TRBJ1-2; a weak D match, TRBD1 (5 bases). The CDR3 has 17 residues. The V and J ends lost 0 bases and 6 bases respectively, with 20 bases between them. Germline V gene lookup returns CDR1 MRHNA and CDR2 SNTAGT. Written as DNA, the CDR3 is TGTGCCAGCAGTGACTCGAAGACAGTCCCTATTCGGAATGGCTACACCTTC. Residues: CASSDSKTVPIRNGYTF.